The 3 T cell receptor beta chains below were found in one sample sequenced in a study of T cell repertoires in cytomegalovirus infection. Their cognate antigens are unknown. TCRdb ran MiXCR on the reads and lists one entry per CDR3 protein. The repertoire holds about 220,000 distinct CDR3 sequences, with roughly 34% as singletons. This sample comprised CD8+ T cells from cultured PBMCs, obtained from culture after CMV antigen stimulation. These receptors all stem from a human donor in good health (CMV status not recorded). Some clones in this sample may be carry-over from other donors' samples.

This chain joins TRBV7-6 and TRBJ2-1, with a tentative D call TRBD2 (6 bases). The CDR3 consists of 14 residues. Germline loops: CDR1 SGHVS, CDR2 FNYEAQ. Between the trimmed V and J ends, which lost 4 bases and 3 bases, there was a span of 10 bases. The CDR3: CASSSGTFYNEQFF. The DNA for the CDR3 is TGTGCCAGCAGCTCCGGGACTTTCTACAATGAGCAGTTCTTC. The full variable domain, in which reference TRBV7-6 and TRBJ2-1 provide the parts outside the CDR3, is GAGVSQSPRYKVTKRGQDVALRCDPISGHVSLYWYRQALGQGPEFLTYFNYEAQQDKSGLPNDRFSAERPEGSISTLTIQRTEQRDSAMYRCASSSGTFYNEQFFGPGTRLTVL.

CDR3 bases: TGCAGTGCTAGAGAGGGGGGACATTCTAATTCACCCCTCCACTTT. Protein sequence: CSAREGGHSNSPLHF. The chain recombines TRBV20-1 with TRBJ1-6; TRBD1 is a possible D gene (6 bases). Looked up from germline, CDR1 is DFQATT and CDR2 is SNEGSKA (reference sequence). Deletions cut 0 bases from V and 6 bases from J, with 12 bases between. This CDR3 spans 15 amino acids.

The chain recombines TRBV25-1 with TRBJ1-1; D perhaps matches TRBD1 (5 bases). Germline V gives CDR1 MGHDK, CDR2 SYGVNS. The CDR3 has 13 amino acids. The V end was cut by 5 bases, the J end by 1 base, with 8 bases between. CDR3 loop: CASSTGQNTEAFF. The CDR3 DNA is TGTGCCAGCAGTACAGGACAGAACACTGAAGCTTTCTTT.